A selection of T cell receptor beta chains follows, all from one sample in a study of T cell repertoires in cytomegalovirus infection. TCRdb recomputed calls from the reads with MiXCR, one row per CDR3 protein. Altogether fewer than 300,000 distinct CDR3 sequences are present, over 20% being singletons, with the ten largest covering approximately 15%. Input material: PBMCs. These receptors originate from a human donor in good health (CMV status not recorded). Some clones in this sample may be carry-over from other donors' samples. Each CDR3 is given with its conserved first and last residue. The D gene is left open where the match is weak. Clone size is not always given. Where it is, it says once, few, many or a class for expanded clones.

j_call v_call clone_size d_call cdr3_nt cdr3_aa
TRBJ1-1 TRBV4-3 few TRBD1 TGCGCCAGCAGCCAGACAGGGGGATTAGACACTGAAGCTTTCTTT CASSQTGGLDTEAFF
TRBJ2-2 TRBV7-2 few - TGTGCCAGCATCATTGATAACACCGGGGAGCTGTTTTTT CASIIDNTGELFF
TRBJ2-2 TRBV12-3/TRBV12-4 - - TGTGCCAGCAGTTTCGACCGAAAAACCGGGGAGCTGTTTTTT CASSFDRKTGELFF
TRBJ2-7 TRBV7-2 many TRBD2 TGTGCCAGCAGACTTACCCCGGGACTAGCGACTTACGAGCAGTACTTC CASRLTPGLATYEQYF
TRBJ2-2 TRBV7-3 few - TGTGCCAGCAGCTCTTTACTAGCCACCGGGGAGCTGTTTTTT CASSSLLATGELFF
TRBJ1-1 TRBV7-2 few - TGTGCCAGCAGCTTATTTGGGCAGGTCGAAGCTTTCTTT CASSLFGQVEAFF
TRBJ2-1 TRBV7-2 - - TGTGCCAGCAGCTTAGCGCTGGGACTCTACAATGAGCAGTTCTTC CASSLALGLYNEQFF
TRBJ2-5 TRBV24-1 - - TGTGCCACCAGTGATTTAACACTACAAGAGACCCAGTACTTC CATSDLTLQETQYF
TRBJ1-1 TRBV7-9 - - TGTGCCAGCAGCTACCCGGACAGCACCGACACTGAAGCTTTCTTT CASSYPDSTDTEAFF
TRBJ2-1 TRBV2 - TRBD2 TGTGCCAGCAGGCCCACTAGCGGGAGTGATGAGCAGTTCTTC CASRPTSGSDEQFF
TRBJ1-6 TRBV7-9 many TRBD1 TGTGCCAGCAGGACAGGGGCAGATAATTCACCCCTCCACTTT CASRTGADNSPLHF
TRBJ2-3 TRBV28 many TRBD1 TGTGCCAGCAGTTTTATCACCCGACAGGGGTGGGGAACAGATACGCAGTATTTT CASSFITRQGWGTDTQYF
TRBJ2-7 TRBV7-2 many TRBD2 TGTGCCAGCAGCCCCTGGCCGGGGGGGGTCTCCTACGAGCAGTACTTC CASSPWPGGVSYEQYF
TRBJ1-5 TRBV7-9 few - TGTGCCAGCAGCTTAGGGGGCCCTAGCAATCAGCCCCAGCATTTT CASSLGGPSNQPQHF
TRBJ2-7 TRBV2 many - TGTGCCAGCAGTCGTCTTACCAGGGCCTACGAGCAGTACTTC CASSRLTRAYEQYF
TRBJ1-5 TRBV28 few - TGTGCCAGCAGTTTAATGACAGCGAATCAGCCCCAGCATTTT CASSLMTANQPQHF
TRBJ2-7 TRBV10-3 few - TGTGCCATCAGTGAGTCGGGAGCGATCCAGGGAAGGATCGGGGAGCAGTACTTC CAISESGAIQGRIGEQYF
TRBJ2-2 TRBV5-6 few TRBD1 TGTGCCAGCAGCCCTCCTCGGACAGGGGGCGGTACCGGGGAGCTGTTTTTT CASSPPRTGGGTGELFF
TRBJ2-4 TRBV6-2/TRBV6-3 - - TGTGCCAGCAGTTACACGCCGACAAACTTTCTAGCCAAAAACATTCAGTACTTC CASSYTPTNFLAKNIQYF
TRBJ2-7 TRBV30 - TRBD1 TGTGCCTGGAGTGTACGTGACAGGGGTGGAGAGCAGTACTTC CAWSVRDRGGEQYF
TRBJ1-5 TRBV28 - TRBD1 TGTGCCAGCACTCGGGACAGGCTCCGTGGGCAGCCCCAGCATTTT CASTRDRLRGQPQHF
TRBJ1-5 TRBV10-3 few - TGTGCCATCAGTGTGTCCGTCAATCAGCCCCAGCATTTT CAISVSVNQPQHF
TRBJ1-1 TRBV18 few - TGTGCCAGCTCACCACTAGACACTGAAGCTTTCTTT CASSPLDTEAFF
TRBJ2-7 TRBV5-4 - - TGTGCCAGCAGCTATACAGGGTTGGGATCAGACGAGCAGTACTTC CASSYTGLGSDEQYF
TRBJ2-3 TRBV7-6 many - TGTGCCAGCAGCCCTAACCCAGGACCCATGGATACGCAGTATTTT CASSPNPGPMDTQYF
TRBJ2-7 TRBV15 - TRBD2 TGTGCCACCAGCAGAGGGGTGGGCGGTAGCGGGAGCTACGAGCAGTACTTC CATSRGVGGSGSYEQYF